These 16 T cell receptor beta chains came from one sample sequenced in a study of OX40 agonist ivuxolimab in advanced cancers. Libraries came from the immunoSEQ multiplex PCR assay. Held by TCRdb, this immuneACCESS table contains in-frame sequences only and omits some clones. Under half of the omission traces to an unresolved V gene where checked; the cause of the rest is unknown. The sample table contains some 100,000 clones; only one count was recorded for 90% of them. Of the sample, approximately 0.3% is held by the ten largest clones. The sequences come from CD4+ or CD8+ T cells sorted from blood, collected in a trial of the OX40 agonist ivuxolimab. The receptors were sampled from an adult with an advanced solid tumor such as melanoma, head and neck, liver or kidney cancer.

The count of this clone is one. The V and J genes are TRBV5-4 and TRBJ2-1; 13 positions match TRBD2. The J segment lost 10 bases and the V segment lost 4 bases, leaving 8 bases of the junction unmatched. The CDR3 consists of 15 residues. The germline V gene encodes CDR1 SGHNT and CDR2 YYREEE (reference sequence). The CDR3 is CASSSGTSGIGEQFF. The CDR3 coding sequence is TGTGCCAGCAGCAGCGGGACTAGCGGGATCGGGGAGCAGTTCTTC.

The V and J genes are TRBV6-5 and TRBJ1-3, with unresolved D. CDR1 and CDR2 (germline): MNHEY, SVGAGI. With 4 bases removed from V and 0 bases from J, the gap between germline ends came to 10 bases. This CDR3 spans 15 amino acids. As DNA, the CDR3 is TGTGCCAGCAGTTCCGGGAGCCACTCTGGAAACACCATATATTTT. It translates to CASSSGSHSGNTIYF.

V and J are TRBV28 and TRBJ2-1, with TRBD2 identical over 8 bases. The CDR3 covers 11 residues. Losses at the gene ends were 5 bases for V and 9 bases for J; bases not matched to a gene: 0. Germline lookup yields CDR1 MDHEN and CDR2 SYDVKM. CDR3 protein: CASSLAGEQFF. The CDR3 DNA sequence: TGTGCCAGCAGTCTAGCGGGTGAGCAGTTCTTC.

V is TRBV7-3 and J is TRBJ2-5; TRBD2 might be the D (6 bases). Trimming cost V 0 bases and J 7 bases, with 12 bases left between them. There are 14 residues in the CDR3. The germline V gene encodes CDR1 SGHTA and CDR2 FQGTGA. The CDR3 spells CASSLTRDSGTQYF. CDR3 bases: TGTGCCAGCAGCTTAACCCGGGACTCGGGGACCCAGTACTTC.

The chain recombines TRBV18 with TRBJ2-3, with 14 nucleotides matching TRBD2. The CDR3 loop spans 17 amino acids. Germline loops: CDR1 KGHSH, CDR2 LQKENI. Trimming at V came to 0 bases and at J to 4 bases, leaving 3 bases not matched to a gene. CDR3 in amino acids: CASSPPGLAGVPDTQYF. The CDR3 DNA follows: TGTGCCAGCTCACCACCGGGACTAGCGGGAGTGCCAGATACGCAGTATTTT.

The chain has TRBV29-1 and TRBJ1-2; D call uncertain. CDR1 is SQVTM, CDR2 ANQGSEA, per germline. Trimming stripped 0 bases from V and 6 bases from J, with 14 bases between. CDR3 length: 14 residues. CDR3 amino acids: CSVEDLQPSDGYTF. The CDR3 nucleotides are TGCAGCGTTGAAGATCTACAGCCCTCTGATGGCTACACCTTC.

V usage is TRBV18 and J usage is TRBJ1-5; possible D gene TRBD1, 5 bases. Germline CDR1 reads KGHSH; CDR2 reads LQKENI. This CDR3 is built from 13 residues. Trimming took off 5 bases at V and 4 bases at J, with 9 bases between the two ends. The CDR3 bases are TGTGCCAGCTCAGAGACAGCAAATCAGCCCCAGCATTTT. Its translation: CASSETANQPQHF.

The V and J genes are TRBV6-6 and TRBJ2-3, with D perhaps matching TRBD2 (6 bases). CDR3 length equals 15 residues. The germline V gene encodes CDR1 MNHNY and CDR2 SVGAGI (reference sequence). Trimming stripped 5 bases from V and 4 bases from J, with 16 bases between. The CDR3 here is CASSPRRASADTQYF. The CDR3 DNA follows: TGTGCCAGCAGTCCCCGGAGGGCCTCGGCAGATACGCAGTATTTT.

Of note for this clone: Within the sample, other DNA sequences also encode this same CDR3. V and J are TRBV7-2 and TRBJ2-5, with TRBD1 matching 8 bases. This CDR3 is built from 14 residues. V dropped 4 bases and J dropped 2; count of bases not matched to a gene: 3. Germline CDR1 and CDR2: SGHTA and FQGNSA. The CDR3 DNA reads TGTGCCAGCAGCTCGAACAGGGGGCAAGAGACCCAGTACTTC. Translating gives CASSSNRGQETQYF.

The V gene is TRBV19, the J gene TRBJ2-1; TRBD2 aligns across 10 bases. Trimming cost V 10 bases and J 7 bases; bases outside gene matches: 10. This CDR3 region has 14 residues. Germline loops: CDR1 LNHDA, CDR2 SQIVND (reference sequence). The CDR3 DNA sequence: TGTGCCACAAGGACTAGCGGAGGGAGGAATGAGCAGTTCTTC. Translating it yields CATRTSGGRNEQFF.

The gene calls are TRBV28 and TRBJ2-7, with D perhaps being TRBD1 or TRBD2 (5 bases each). CDR1 is MDHEN and CDR2 is SYDVKM in the germline V gene. V lost 5 bases, J lost 4 bases, and 18 bases lay in between. There are 15 residues in the CDR3. CDR3 DNA sequence: TGTGCCAGCAGTGCCCGTGAGGGGCGTCGGTACGAGCAGTACTTC. Protein: CASSAREGRRYEQYF.

V and J are TRBV10-2 and TRBJ1-2; D unresolved. Germline V CDR1 and CDR2: WSHSY, SAAADI. CDR3 length equals 11 residues. V lost 2 bases, J lost 8 bases, and 6 bases lay in between. CDR3 sequence (DNA): TGCGCCAGCAGTGAGGGATACGGCTACACCTTC. This codes for CASSEGYGYTF.

About this clone: It is unclear where the CDR3 begins or ends on the DNA, so no DNA is shown, and the CDR3 is as TCRdb lists it. CDR3 protein: CASSQDFGSGGQDGYTF. V usage is TRBV4-3 and J usage is TRBJ1-2. The CDR3 spans 17 residues, counting both ends. CDR1 and CDR2 (germline): LGHNA, YSLEER.

The chain couples TRBV5-8 to TRBJ2-1, with TRBD1 as a possible D gene (5 bases). Germline V gives CDR1 SGHTS, CDR2 YDEGEE. V lost 5 bases, J lost 6 bases, and 15 bases lay in between. The CDR3 is made up of 14 amino acids. This CDR3 reads CASSNLQGGNEQFF. The CDR3 DNA is TGTGCCAGCAGTAACCTTCAGGGTGGCAATGAGCAGTTCTTC.

The DNA of the CDR3 is TGTGCTAGTGCCTTTGGGGCTAGCGGGAGAACAGATACGCAGTATTTT. It yields the protein CASAFGASGRTDTQYF. The chain uses TRBV12-5 and TRBJ2-3, with TRBD2 matching 10 bases. After removal of 7 bases from V and 3 bases from J, the junction contained 10 bases not matched to a gene. Germline lookup yields CDR1 LGHNT and CDR2 FRNRAP. The CDR3 covers 16 residues.

J is TRBJ1-2 and V is TRBV28; D possibly corresponds to TRBD1 (6 bases). The CDR3 covers 13 residues. CDR1 is MDHEN and CDR2 is SYDVKM in the germline V gene. The germline V and J ends were trimmed by 7 bases and 4 bases, with 13 bases remaining between them. CDR3 sequence: CASTPRDTYGYTF. CDR3 nucleotides: TGTGCCAGCACCCCCCGGGACACCTATGGCTACACCTTC.